A few counts support the clone carrying this TCR beta chain. The antigen is unknown. V lost 5 bases, J lost 4 bases, and 11 bases lay in between. The CDR3 covers 13 residues. Germline V gene sequence: CDR1 SGHNT, CDR2 YENEEA. This record belongs to a study of T cell responses to AZD1222 COVID-19 vaccine. Study-wide results and limits: Among spike-specific TCRs, nearly half reportedly target unmutated variant regions. Seropositive at baseline were only a handful of AZD1222 recipients. Vaccine-associated CD4 TCRs spanned spike, dominant at 160-218 and 743-854.

Assay: immunoSEQ multiplex PCR; the TCRdb copy retains only in-frame clones and omits some. This sample has about 200,000 clones; more than 85% occur once, and the top ten carry around 3.7%. This TCR came from an adult who received the AZD1222 COVID-19 vaccine. The V and J genes are TRBV11-3 and TRBJ1-2; no clear D. This specimen consisted of peripheral blood, obtained 28 days after the second AZD1222 dose. For the CDR3, the DNA is TGTGCCAGCAGCCCCCAAGCGGGCTATGGCTACACCTTC. It yields the protein CASSPQAGYGYTF.